This passage covers 21 T cell receptor beta chains from one sample sequenced in a study of monozygotic twins with inflammatory bowel disease. From the 5' RACE reads, TCRdb lists one entry per CDR3 protein and no DNA. The sample shows 420,000 or so distinct CDR3 sequences, and 2% to 3% sits with its ten largest clones. The sample was blood. These receptors were collected from a human donor with ulcerative colitis or Crohn's disease, or a healthy co-twin of an affected twin (not recorded which).

The V and J genes are TRBV6-2 or TRBV6-3 and TRBJ2-1; the TCRdb D gene call, TRBD1, has no DNA to confirm it. Germline V CDR1 and CDR2: MNHEY, SVGEGT. The CDR3 extends over 14 amino acids. The CDR3 sequence is CASRSPQGYNEQFF.

The chain employs TRBV20-1 and TRBJ2-3; TCRdb's D call, TRBD2, is unchecked because there is no DNA. Per the germline V gene, CDR1 is DFQATT and CDR2 is SNEGSKA (reference sequence). The CDR3 sequence is 15 residues long. CDR3 loop: CSARDRLAGTDTQYF.

The V gene is TRBV18, the J gene TRBJ2-1; TCRdb's assignment of TRBD1 cannot be checked, as there is no DNA. CDR3 size: 14 residues. CDR1 is KGHSH and CDR2 is LQKENI in the germline V gene. The CDR3 sequence: CASSRGQGANEQFF.

V usage is TRBV28 and J usage is TRBJ1-5. Germline V CDR1 and CDR2: MDHEN, SYDVKM. CDR3 size: 12 residues. The CDR3 loop is CASSSQSQPQHF.

The gene calls are TRBV20-1 and TRBJ2-3; the TCRdb D gene call, TRBD2, has no DNA to confirm it. This CDR3 spans 12 amino acids. From germline, CDR1 is DFQATT and CDR2 SNEGSKA (reference sequence). The CDR3 region is CSARPAADTQYF.

The chain couples TRBV28 to TRBJ2-1; TCRdb's D call of TRBD2 is untestable without DNA. This CDR3 has 15 amino acids. Germline lookup yields CDR1 MDHEN and CDR2 SYDVKM. The CDR3 sequence: CASSLFTGGENEQFF.

The CDR3 spells CASNKPGQGQETQYF. The chain couples TRBV5-1 to TRBJ2-5; TCRdb's D call of TRBD1 is untestable without DNA. Germline CDR1 and CDR2: SGHRS and YFSETQ. The CDR3 is 15 amino acids. Filled out from reference TRBV5-1 and TRBJ2-5, the complete variable domain reads KAGVTQTPRYLIKTRGQQVTLSCSPISGHRSVSWYQQTPGQGLQFLFEYFSETQRNKGNFPGRFSGRQFSNSRSEMNVSTLELGDSALYLCASNKPGQGQETQYFGPGTRLLVL.

J is TRBJ2-7 and V is TRBV7-9; without DNA, the TCRdb call of TRBD2 cannot be checked. This CDR3 is built from 16 residues. Germline V gene lookup returns CDR1 SEHNR and CDR2 FQNEAQ (reference sequence). The CDR3 sequence: CASSPGLAGLSYEQYF.

The chain carries TRBV5-1 and TRBJ1-1. Germline CDR1 and CDR2: SGHRS and YFSETQ. There are 15 residues in the CDR3. CDR3 loop: CASSLDGLLPPEAFF.

CDR3 loop: CASSSDSFTEAFF. The rearrangement links TRBV7-9 to TRBJ1-1; TCRdb outputs TRBD1, but without DNA this stays unchecked. The germline V gene has CDR1 SEHNR and CDR2 FQNEAQ (reference sequence). CDR3 length equals 13 residues. Filled out from reference TRBV7-9 and TRBJ1-1, the complete variable domain reads DTGVSQNPRHKITKRGQNVTFRCDPISEHNRLYWYRQTLGQGPEFLTYFQNEAQLEKSRLLSDRFSAERPKGSFSTLEIQRTEQGDSAMYLCASSSDSFTEAFFGQGTRLTVV.

The chain is built from TRBV4-3 and TRBJ2-1; checking the TCRdb D call of TRBD2 is not possible without DNA. This CDR3 contains 16 residues. Germline assignment: CDR1 LGHNA and CDR2 YSLEER. The CDR3 loop reads CASSQDPSGRVAEQFF.

The genes are TRBV6-5 and TRBJ2-5; TCRdb's D gene call, TRBD2, goes unchecked for lack of DNA. From germline, CDR1 is MNHEY and CDR2 SVGAGI. This CDR3 contains 15 residues. The CDR3 spells CASSYSLGQQETQYF.

The chain combines TRBV20-1 with TRBJ2-7; checking the TCRdb D call of TRBD2 is not possible without DNA. The CDR3 is 13 residues long. Germline-derived CDR1 and CDR2 are DFQATT and SNEGSKA (reference sequence). This CDR3 reads CSAGETGLYEQYF.

The V gene is TRBV2, the J gene TRBJ2-3; the D call from TCRdb, TRBD2, cannot be confirmed without DNA. The CDR3 is made up of 17 amino acids. Germline values: CDR1 SNHLY, CDR2 FYNNEI. CDR3 residues: CASSAIAGGASTDTQYF.

V usage is TRBV3-1 and J usage is TRBJ1-6. Germline V gene lookup returns CDR1 LGHDT and CDR2 YNNKEL (reference sequence). CDR3 length: 13 residues. This CDR3 is CASSPDLYSPLHF.

The gene calls are TRBV29-1 and TRBJ2-3. CDR3 length equals 13 residues. Germline values: CDR1 SQVTM, CDR2 ANQGSEA. CDR3 residues: CSVEAGSTDTQYF.

The chain carries TRBV5-1 and TRBJ2-1; TCRdb selects TRBD2, and the lack of DNA leaves this call unchecked. Germline V gives CDR1 SGHRS, CDR2 YFSETQ. CDR3 length: 15 amino acids. CDR3: CASSLGAIAYNEQFF. The full variable domain, completed using reference TRBV5-1 and TRBJ2-1, is KAGVTQTPRYLIKTRGQQVTLSCSPISGHRSVSWYQQTPGQGLQFLFEYFSETQRNKGNFPGRFSGRQFSNSRSEMNVSTLELGDSALYLCASSLGAIAYNEQFFGPGTRLTVL.

V and J are TRBV19 and TRBJ1-4; the TRBD1 assignment by TCRdb is unverifiable without DNA. The CDR3 is 15 amino acids. The germline V gene encodes CDR1 LNHDA and CDR2 SQIVND (reference sequence). CDR3 region: CASSIPGQVNEKLFF.

The chain carries TRBV5-6 and TRBJ2-5; lacking DNA, the TRBD1 call made by TCRdb goes unchecked. The CDR3 spans 14 residues. The V gene's germline CDR1 is SGHDT and CDR2 YYEEEE. The CDR3 protein is CASSPGIPQETQYF.

The chain joins TRBV5-4 to TRBJ2-7; TCRdb proposes TRBD1, but this gene call is untestable without DNA. This CDR3 has 15 amino acids. Germline CDR1 and CDR2: SGHNT and YYREEE (reference sequence). The CDR3 region is CASSPPGQGAREQYF.

The J gene is TRBJ2-4, the V gene TRBV5-4; TCRdb picks TRBD2, but there is no DNA to check that call. Per the germline V gene, CDR1 is SGHNT and CDR2 is YYREEE (reference sequence). The CDR3 is made up of 21 amino acids. This CDR3 is CASSSEPVGQGRALAKNIQYF.